Each of the 29 T cell receptor beta chains below was sequenced from the same sample in a study of T cells in women clearing cervical HPV infection. Profiling relied on immunoSEQ multiplex PCR, and the TCRdb table lists in-frame clones only, not all of them. Its table records around 40,000 clones. Sequenced input: blood buffy coat. The receptors shown here come from a woman between 18 and 69 years old with a cervical HPV16 infection that either progressed to CIN3+ or cleared (not recorded which).

With regard to this clone: Distinct nucleotide sequences in the sample also encode this CDR3. This CDR3 reads CASSLSVNTEAFF. The sequenced part of the CDR3 DNA is TGTGCCAGCAGCTTGTCCGTGAACACTGAA. The V call is TRBV7-3, the J call TRBJ1-1; D is uncertain. The CDR3 end lies 3 residues beyond the end of the read and is filled in from the germline J gene. There are 13 residues in the CDR3. The germline gives CDR1 SGHTA, CDR2 FQGTGA. Trimming removed 3 bases at V and 0 bases at J, with 5 bases between.

In the case of this clone: Read coverage stops 3 residues before the CDR3 terminus; the germline J gene supplies the remainder. V is TRBV18 and J is TRBJ1-2, with a tentative D call TRBD1 (6 bases). The CDR3 runs to 16 residues. Germline V gene lookup returns CDR1 KGHSH and CDR2 LQKENI. The sequenced part of the CDR3 DNA is TGTGCCAGCTCCCGCACTTCCAGGGGATTAAGCTACGAC. It codes for CASSRTSRGLSYD. The full CDR3 protein reads CASSRTSRGLSYDYTF.

Regarding this clone: The read terminates 3 residues ahead of where the CDR3 ends, so the germline J gene completes it. J is TRBJ2-7 and V is TRBV19; tentatively, D is TRBD1 (6 bases). Trimming took 7 bases from V and 0 from J, leaving 13 bases between them. The CDR3 is 14 amino acids. Germline V CDR1 and CDR2: LNHDA, SQIVND (reference sequence). CDR3 DNA (partial): TGTGCCAGTAATAACAGGGCCGGCTCCTACGAG. It translates to CASNNRAGSYE. The whole CDR3 is CASNNRAGSYEQYF.

The CDR3 sequence is CSVEGQLAGGYEQYF. Incomplete CDR3 DNA: TGCAGCGTTGAAGGTCAACTAGCGGGGGGCTACGAG. V is TRBV29-1 and J is TRBJ2-7; 12 bases are shared with TRBD2. From the germline J gene comes the end of the CDR3, since the read stops 3 residues before it. The CDR3 has 15 amino acids. Germline V gene data show CDR1 as SQVTM and CDR2 as ANQGSEA. V lost 1 base and J lost 3; bases outside the gene matches: 4.

As regards this clone: The read terminates 3 residues before the CDR3 end, so the remaining end is supplied by the germline J gene. The rearrangement joins TRBV28 to TRBJ1-1, with TRBD1 matching 12 bases. CDR1 is MDHEN and CDR2 is SYDVKM in the germline V gene. The CDR3 totals 14 residues. Incomplete CDR3 DNA: TGTGCCAGCAAGAACCGGGACAGGGGGCAGGGA. It encodes CASKNRDRGQG. The whole CDR3 protein is CASKNRDRGQGAFF.

As concerns this clone: The missing CDR3 end, 3 residues past where the read stops, is filled in from the germline J gene. The V call is TRBV20-1, the J call TRBJ2-7, with TRBD1 as a possible D gene (6 bases). CDR1 is DFQATT, CDR2 SNEGSKA, per germline (reference sequence). Trimming pared 4 bases from V and 0 bases from J, leaving 19 bases between. The CDR3 runs 16 residues. CDR3 DNA, as far as it was read: TGCAGTGCTAAGGCGGATCGTCAGGGGTCCTCCTACGAG. It codes for CSAKADRQGSSYE. The whole CDR3 sequence is CSAKADRQGSSYEQYF.

As to this clone: The sequenced fragment ends 3 residues before the CDR3 boundary, so the rest is inferred from the germline J gene. The rearrangement uses TRBV29-1 and TRBJ2-7; D is undetermined. The CDR3 is 11 amino acids. The ends were cut back, 0 bases at V and 6 bases at J, with 6 bases in the middle. Per germline, CDR1 SQVTM and CDR2 ANQGSEA. CDR3 DNA, as far as it was read: TGCAGCGTTGAAGAATACAGCGAG. This sequence encodes CSVEEYSE. The CDR3 as a whole reads CSVEEYSEQYF.

About this clone itself: The CDR3 goes on 3 residues after the read ends, and that part is filled in from the germline J gene. V usage is TRBV5-1 and J usage is TRBJ1-2; tentatively, D is TRBD1 (5 bases). The V end lost 0 bases, the J end lost 4 bases, and 13 bases lay between the germline ends. Germline CDR1 is SGHRS and CDR2 is YFSETQ. The CDR3 is 15 amino acids. The DNA read from the CDR3 is TGCGCCAGCAGCTTGGTCGGGACTGCGGGCTATGGC. Translated, it gives CASSLVGTAGYG. The full-length CDR3 reads as CASSLVGTAGYGYTF.

Concerning this clone itself: With the read ending 3 residues before the CDR3 end, the germline J gene is used to fill in that end. The genes are TRBV12-3 or TRBV12-4 and TRBJ2-5; maybe TRBD2 (5 bases). V was clipped by 3 bases and J by 4 bases, with 21 bases between them. This CDR3 has 17 residues. The CDR3 here is CASSLSGSSGGVETQYF. The sequenced CDR3 bases are TGTGCCAGCAGTTTGAGTGGTTCCAGCGGCGGTGTAGAGACC.

Regarding this clone: The read is 3 residues too short to cover the CDR3 end, so that end is filled in from the germline J gene. V gene TRBV19 combines with J gene TRBJ1-6, with TRBD1 identical over 11 bases. Germline V CDR1 and CDR2: LNHDA, SQIVND (reference sequence). The CDR3 runs 15 residues. This CDR3 is CASTLTGTGGSSLHF. CDR3 bases read: TGTGCCAGTACTCTAACCGGGACAGGGGGATCATCC. Full variable domain (rest looked up from reference TRBV19 and TRBJ1-6): DGGITQSPKYLFRKEGQNVTLSCEQNLNHDAMYWYRQDPGQGLRLIYYSQIVNDFQKGDIAEGYSVSREKKESFPLTVTSAQKNPTAFYLCASTLTGTGGSSLHFGNGTRLTVT.

The sequenced part of the CDR3 DNA is TGTGCCAGTAGTATAGGACAGAGAGCAACTAATGAAAAG. It codes for CASSIGQRATNEK. The CDR3 in its entirety is CASSIGQRATNEKLFF. The genes are TRBV19 and TRBJ2-2; D might be TRBD1 (5 bases). The CDR3 is cut off 3 residues early in the read; its end comes from the germline J gene. The CDR3 spans 16 residues. CDR1 is LNHDA and CDR2 is SQIVND in the germline V gene (reference sequence). Combining the CDR3 with reference TRBV19 and TRBJ2-2 gives the whole variable domain DGGITQSPKYLFRKEGQNVTLSCEQNLNHDAMYWYRQDPGQGLRLIYYSQIVNDFQKGDIAEGYSVSREKKESFPLTVTSAQKNPTAFYLCASSIGQRATNEKLFFGEGSRLTVL.

With regard to this clone: Coverage ceases 3 residues before the CDR3 finishes, and the germline J gene fills in the end. The J gene is TRBJ1-5, the V gene TRBV6-2 or TRBV6-3, with TRBD1 as a possible D gene (6 bases). V was cut by 6 bases and J by 0 bases, with 18 bases left in between. This CDR3 has 17 amino acids. Germline values: CDR1 MNHEY, CDR2 SVGEGT. The CDR3 bases that were read are TGTGCCAGCAGGAGCCGGGGGGGGCAAGGTAGCAATCAGCCC. Translating gives CASRSRGGQGSNQP. The whole CDR3 reads CASRSRGGQGSNQPQHF.

In the case of this clone: From the germline J gene comes the end of the CDR3, since the read stops 3 residues before it. V is TRBV29-1 and J is TRBJ1-1; D is ambiguous. This CDR3 spans 13 amino acids. V shed 6 bases and J shed 1 base, with 12 bases lying between them. Germline-derived CDR1 and CDR2 are SQVTM and ANQGSEA. CDR3 DNA, as far as it was read: TGCAGCGTCCTAACAGTGAGGAACACTGAA. Its protein product is CSVLTVRNTE. The full CDR3 protein is CSVLTVRNTEAFF. The full variable domain, completed using reference TRBV29-1 and TRBJ1-1, is SAVISQKPSRDICQRGTSLTIQCQVDSQVTMMFWYRQQPGQSLTLIATANQGSEATYESGFVIDKFPISRPNLTFSTLTVSNMSPEDSSIYLCSVLTVRNTEAFFGQGTRLTVV.

In the case of this clone: Read data end 3 residues before the CDR3 end; the end is taken from the germline J gene. The rearrangement links TRBV7-6 to TRBJ2-2; D perhaps matches TRBD1 (6 bases). Germline lookup yields CDR1 SGHVS and CDR2 FNYEAQ. This CDR3 spans 16 amino acids. CDR3 region: CASSPTPGAGANVLFF. The CDR3 bases that were read are TGTGCCAGCAGCCCCACTCCAGGGGCTGGGGCCAACGTG.

As regards this clone: The read gets to within 3 residues of the CDR3 end, and the germline J gene fills in the rest. The chain combines TRBV10-3 with TRBJ2-1; a possible D gene is TRBD2 (6 bases). CDR1 and CDR2 (germline): ENHRY, SYGVKD. V lost 8 bases to trimming and J lost 5 bases, with 13 bases between them. This CDR3 comprises 13 residues. This CDR3 is CAIRGAYDNEQFF. CDR3 DNA, as far as it was read: TGTGCCATCCGCGGGGCATACGACAATGAG.

In the case of this clone: The read ends 3 residues early relative to the CDR3; the germline J gene fills the gap. The chain employs TRBV5-1 and TRBJ2-2; the match to TRBD1 covers 10 bases. CDR1 SGHRS and CDR2 YFSETQ come from the germline V gene. CDR3 length equals 15 residues. V was clipped by 2 bases and J by 6 bases; unmatched bases: 4. The CDR3 spells CASSFQTGGAGELFF. Incomplete CDR3 DNA: TGCGCCAGCAGCTTCCAGACAGGGGGCGCCGGGGAG.

Notes on this clone: The read gets to within 3 residues of the CDR3 end, and the germline J gene fills in the rest. This chain uses TRBV28 with TRBJ1-2; 7 bases agree with TRBD1. The junction had 5 bases not matched to a gene; V was cut back by 5 bases and J by 5 bases. Germline loops: CDR1 MDHEN, CDR2 SYDVKM. The CDR3 totals 13 residues. The part of the CDR3 DNA that was read is TGTGCCAGCAGTGTGACAGGGATATATGGC. It yields the protein CASSVTGIYG. The full CDR3 is CASSVTGIYGYTF.

A remark on this clone: The read is 3 residues too short to cover the CDR3 end, so that end is filled in from the germline J gene. The J gene is TRBJ1-6, the V gene TRBV18; D may be TRBD1 (6 bases). The CDR3 has 15 residues. Germline values: CDR1 KGHSH, CDR2 LQKENI. Trimming removed 6 bases at V and 7 bases at J, with 16 bases between. The CDR3 DNA, read in part, is TGTGCCAGCTCCCTAAAACAGGGAGAAAATTCACCC. Translating gives CASSLKQGENSP. The CDR3, in full, reads CASSLKQGENSPLHF.

To note about this clone: Coverage ceases 3 residues before the CDR3 finishes, and the germline J gene fills in the end. J is TRBJ2-3 and V is TRBV5-1; tentatively, D is TRBD2 (6 bases). Germline-derived CDR1 and CDR2 are SGHRS and YFSETQ. The CDR3 extends over 12 amino acids. The chain's CDR3 is CASSAGGETQYF. Partial CDR3 DNA: TGCGCCAGCAGCGCTGGCGGGGAGACG.

A remark on this clone: With the read ending 3 residues before the CDR3 end, the germline J gene is used to fill in that end. This rearrangement joins TRBV2 to TRBJ2-3; 8 nucleotides agree with TRBD1. Germline V CDR1 and CDR2: SNHLY, FYNNEI. The length of the CDR3 is 15 residues. The V segment lost 5 bases and the J segment 0 bases; nucleotides outside the gene matches: 4. The CDR3 DNA, read in part, is TGTGCCAGCAGTTTTCAGGGGGCTAGCACAGATACG. Translated: CASSFQGASTDT. The complete CDR3 sequence is CASSFQGASTDTQYF. Variable domain in full (rest from reference TRBV2 and TRBJ2-3): EPEVTQTPSHQVTQMGQEVILRCVPISNHLYFYWYRQILGQKVEFLVSFYNNEISEKSEIFDDQFSVERPDGSNFTLKIRSTKLEDSAMYFCASSFQGASTDTQYFGPGTRLTVL.

With respect to this clone: The read gets to within 3 residues of the CDR3 end, and the germline J gene fills in the rest. This rearrangement joins TRBV5-1 to TRBJ2-5; 7 bases are a match to TRBD2. With V trimmed by 0 bases and J by 5 bases, 4 bases remained unmatched. Germline V gene lookup returns CDR1 SGHRS and CDR2 YFSETQ. CDR3 size: 14 residues. This CDR3 reads CASSLGTSGETQYF. The covered CDR3 bases are TGCGCCAGCAGCTTGGGGACTAGTGGGGAGACC.

As to this clone: The CDR3 end is not reached by the read, which stops 3 residues before it; the germline J gene fills it in. The rearrangement joins TRBV5-1 to TRBJ2-7; 9 bases fit TRBD2. The CDR3 is 14 amino acids. The germline gives CDR1 SGHRS, CDR2 YFSETQ. V shed 2 bases and J 3 bases; nucleotides not matched to a gene: 3. CDR3 protein: CASSLSSGIYEQYF. CDR3 bases read: TGCGCCAGCAGCTTATCTAGCGGGATCTACGAG. The variable domain in full, completed from reference TRBV5-1 and TRBJ2-7, reads KAGVTQTPRYLIKTRGQQVTLSCSPISGHRSVSWYQQTPGQGLQFLFEYFSETQRNKGNFPGRFSGRQFSNSRSEMNVSTLELGDSALYLCASSLSSGIYEQYFGPGTRLTVT.

In the case of this clone: The missing CDR3 end, 3 residues past where the read stops, is filled in from the germline J gene. The chain combines TRBV5-1 with TRBJ2-3; 9 nucleotides match TRBD2. J gave up 6 bases and V 1 base, and 3 bases lay outside the gene matches. CDR1 and CDR2 from the germline V gene are SGHRS and YFSETQ. The CDR3 has 14 residues. CDR3 sequence reads: CASSLTSGSDTQYF. The CDR3 bases that were read are TGCGCCAGCAGCTTGACTAGCGGGTCGGATACG.

Details on this clone: The read halts 3 residues ahead of the CDR3 end, with the missing end drawn from the germline J gene. The chain couples TRBV5-4 to TRBJ2-5; 9 bases fit TRBD1. This CDR3 spans 15 amino acids. Looked up from germline, CDR1 is SGHNT and CDR2 is YYREEE (reference sequence). CDR3 DNA, as far as it was read: TGTGCCAGCAGCCAACCGGGACAGGGTCCCCTCACC. The encoded protein is CASSQPGQGPLT. The full CDR3 is CASSQPGQGPLTQYF.

On this clone itself: Read sequence stops 3 residues before the CDR3 end, and the germline J gene provides the missing end. V gene TRBV5-8 combines with J gene TRBJ2-7; possibly TRBD2 for D (5 bases). The V gene's germline CDR1 is SGHTS and CDR2 YDEGEE. V was clipped by 2 bases and J by 0 bases, with 12 bases between them. This CDR3 contains 15 residues. The CDR3 bases that were read are TGTGCCAGCAGCTTCGGACCGGGGAACTCCTACGAG. It codes for CASSFGPGNSYE. The whole CDR3 is CASSFGPGNSYEQYF. The full variable domain, rest sourced from reference TRBV5-8 and TRBJ2-7, is EAGVTQSPTHLIKTRGQQATLRCSPISGHTSVYWYQQALGLGLQFLLWYDEGEERNRGNFPPRFSGRQFPNYSSELNVNALELEDSALYLCASSFGPGNSYEQYFGPGTRLTVT.

The part of the CDR3 DNA that was read is TGTGCCAGCAGCTTGTTGACGGGACAGTGGGAGACG. This translates into CASSLLTGQWET. The whole CDR3 sequence is CASSLLTGQWETQYF. This sequence joins TRBV7-2 and TRBJ2-3; 7 bases align to TRBD1. The read stops 3 residues short of the end of the CDR3; the missing end is completed from the germline J gene. This CDR3 comprises 15 residues. In germline, CDR1 is SGHTA, CDR2 FQGNSA.

With respect to this clone: The CDR3 extends 3 residues past the end of the read, so its final part is completed from the germline J gene. The chain employs TRBV28 and TRBJ1-1; possible D gene TRBD1, 5 bases. There are 14 residues in the CDR3. Germline V CDR1 and CDR2: MDHEN, SYDVKM. Trimming cost V 3 bases and J 2 bases, with 10 bases left between them. The CDR3 DNA, read in part, is TGTGCCAGCAGTTTGATCAGGGAAAACACTGAA. It translates to CASSLIRENTE. The complete CDR3 sequence is CASSLIRENTEAFF.

Concerning this clone itself: The sequenced fragment ends 3 residues before the CDR3 boundary, so the rest is inferred from the germline J gene. The chain links TRBV18 to TRBJ1-5; D perhaps matches TRBD1 (5 bases). Germline values: CDR1 KGHSH, CDR2 LQKENI. The CDR3 length is 16 residues. The V end lost 6 bases, the J end lost 4 bases, and 19 bases lay between the germline ends. The CDR3 reads CASSLMEGSENQPQHF. The covered CDR3 bases are TGTGCCAGCTCTCTCATGGAGGGGTCTGAGAATCAGCCC.

Comment on this clone: The read halts 3 residues ahead of the CDR3 end, with the missing end drawn from the germline J gene. The chain carries TRBV5-6 and TRBJ1-2; D is perhaps TRBD1 (6 bases). The germline V gene has CDR1 SGHDT and CDR2 YYEEEE. CDR3 size: 15 residues. Trimming took 1 base from V and 0 from J, leaving 10 bases between them. CDR3 loop: CASSLYDRPNYGYTF. The sequenced part of the CDR3 DNA is TGTGCCAGCAGCTTGTACGACAGGCCTAACTATGGC. Variable domain in full (rest from reference TRBV5-6 and TRBJ1-2): DAGVTQSPTHLIKTRGQQVTLRCSPKSGHDTVSWYQQALGQGPQFIFQYYEEEERQRGNFPDRFSGHQFPNYSSELNVNALLLGDSALYLCASSLYDRPNYGYTFGSGTRLTVV.